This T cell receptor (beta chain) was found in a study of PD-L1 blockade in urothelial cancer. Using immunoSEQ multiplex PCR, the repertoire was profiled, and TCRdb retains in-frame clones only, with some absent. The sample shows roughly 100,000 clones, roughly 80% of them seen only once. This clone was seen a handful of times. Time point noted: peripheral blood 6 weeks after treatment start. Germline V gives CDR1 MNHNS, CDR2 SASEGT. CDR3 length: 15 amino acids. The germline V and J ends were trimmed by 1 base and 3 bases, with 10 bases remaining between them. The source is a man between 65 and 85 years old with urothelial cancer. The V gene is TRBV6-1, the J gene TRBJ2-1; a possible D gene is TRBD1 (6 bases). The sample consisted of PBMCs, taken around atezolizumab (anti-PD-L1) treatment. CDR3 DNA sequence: TGTGCCAGCAGTGAAGACTGGACAGACTACAATGAGCAGTTCTTC. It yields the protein CASSEDWTDYNEQFF.